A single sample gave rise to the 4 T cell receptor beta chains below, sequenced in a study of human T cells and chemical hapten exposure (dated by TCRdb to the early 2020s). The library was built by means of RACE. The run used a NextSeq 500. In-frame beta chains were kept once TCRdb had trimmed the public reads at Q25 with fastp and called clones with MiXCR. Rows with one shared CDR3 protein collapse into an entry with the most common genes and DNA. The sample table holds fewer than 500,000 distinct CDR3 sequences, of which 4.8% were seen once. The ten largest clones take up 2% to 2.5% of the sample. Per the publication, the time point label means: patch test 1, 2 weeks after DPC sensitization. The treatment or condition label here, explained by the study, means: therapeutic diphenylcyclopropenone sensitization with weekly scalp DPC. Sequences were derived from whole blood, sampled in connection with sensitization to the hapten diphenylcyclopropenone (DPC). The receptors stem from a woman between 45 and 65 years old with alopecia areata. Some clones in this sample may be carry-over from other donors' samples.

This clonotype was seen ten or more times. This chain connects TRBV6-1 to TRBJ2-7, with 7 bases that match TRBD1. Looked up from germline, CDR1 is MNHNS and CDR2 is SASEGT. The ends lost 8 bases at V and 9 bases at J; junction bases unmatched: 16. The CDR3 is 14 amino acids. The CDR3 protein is CASQTRDSVYWQYF. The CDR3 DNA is TGTGCCAGCCAGACCCGGGACAGTGTTTACTGGCAGTACTTC.

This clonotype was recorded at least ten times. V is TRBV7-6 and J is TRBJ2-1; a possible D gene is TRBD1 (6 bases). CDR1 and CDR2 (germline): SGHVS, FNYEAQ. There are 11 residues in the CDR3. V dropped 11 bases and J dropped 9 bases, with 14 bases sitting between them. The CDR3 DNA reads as TGTGCCTCCCAAAGAGGGGGTGAGCAGTTCTTC. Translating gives CASQRGGEQFF.

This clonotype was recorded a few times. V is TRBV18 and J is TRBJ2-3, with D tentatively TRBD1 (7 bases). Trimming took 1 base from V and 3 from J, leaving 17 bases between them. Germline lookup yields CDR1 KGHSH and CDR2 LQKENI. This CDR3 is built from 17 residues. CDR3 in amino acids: CASSPLGQGGRTDTQYF. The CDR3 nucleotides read TGTGCCAGCTCACCACTGGGCCAGGGGGGTCGGACAGATACGCAGTATTTT.

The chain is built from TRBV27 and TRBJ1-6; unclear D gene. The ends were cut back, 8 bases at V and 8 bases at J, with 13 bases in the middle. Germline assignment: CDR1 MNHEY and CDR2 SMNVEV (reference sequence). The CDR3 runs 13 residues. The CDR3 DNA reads TGTGCCAGCGGGAGGATTGGGGATTCACCCCTCCACTTT. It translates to CASGRIGDSPLHF.